This TCR beta chain was observed in a study of CXCR3-negative and CXCR3-positive naive CD8 T cells. About the study: There were about 150 million TRB reads altogether, and each library had about 1.5 +/- 0.3 million of them.

The length of the CDR3 is 13 residues. In germline, CDR1 is MNHEY, CDR2 SVGEGT. UMI-tagged TRB cDNA libraries were built via 5' RACE. For each CDR3 protein, TCRdb gives one entry from its re-call of the 5' RACE reads, without DNA. This sample's table reports about 120,000 distinct CDR3 sequences. Researchers sorted approximately 290,000 cells of each CD8+ T cell subset in triplicate. On this clonotype itself: Its antigen is not known.

Regarding the study as a whole: Naive cells used TRBV-TRBJ genes in much the same way whether CXCR3-negative or CXCR3-positive; memory cells did not. The TRB CDR3s that CXCR3-positive naive cells carried were more hydrophobic than those of CXCR3-negative naive cells. In both naive subsets diversity was comparably high, whereas memory CD8+ cells showed much lower diversity.

This TCR derives from a human donor in good health. Some clones in this sample may be carry-over from other donors' samples. The sequenced material came from naive CXCR3+ CD8+ T cells from blood. The subset is: CD45RO-CCR7+CD27+CD95- naive CD8+ T cells expressing CXCR3 (TNR3+). This rearrangement joins TRBV6-2 or TRBV6-3 to TRBJ1-1; TCRdb designates TRBD1, a call that cannot be tested without DNA. The CDR3 here is CASSYGGVYEAFF.